This TCR beta chain came from a study of CD8 T cells in ankylosing spondylitis. This clonotype was seen at least ten times. MiXCR was run by TCRdb on the 5' RACE reads, yielding one entry per CDR3 protein. Of some 130,000 distinct CDR3 sequences in the sample, roughly an eighth were seen once. The V end was cut by 1 base, the J end by 5 bases, with 16 bases between. The CDR3 runs to 16 residues. CDR1 and CDR2 (germline): SGHTA, FQGNSA. The sequence was obtained from a female donor with ankylosing spondylitis or in good health (not recorded which). The sample was blood, either unsorted or a sorted T cell fraction (not recorded which). The chain couples TRBV7-2 to TRBJ2-3; possible D gene TRBD2, 5 bases. CDR3 protein: CASSLGETMKVDTQYF. The DNA of the CDR3 is TGTGCCAGCAGCTTAGGGGAGACTATGAAGGTAGATACGCAGTATTTT.